Below, one T cell receptor (beta chain) is given with its context. The specificity of this receptor is unknown. No base-level quality is on record; no much larger clone is a single base apart. Receptor libraries were prepared by RT-PCR. TCRdb shows the sequencer as Illumina HiSeq 2500. TCRdb trimmed the raw reads at Q25, called clones with MiXCR and kept productive beta chains. Each CDR3 protein gets just one entry, which takes the most common genes and DNA from the rows behind it. Recorded for this sample are over 300,000 distinct CDR3 sequences; around a fifth of them occurred a single time. In total, the top ten clones hold about 10% of the sample. This specimen comes from a study of response to subunit inactivated influenza vaccine (dated by TCRdb to 2016 to 2018). Turning to the overall study: To follow how T cells responded to a trivalent subunit inactivated influenza vaccine, the researchers relied on deep quantitative profiling of the T cell receptor repertoire.

General findings and caveats noted by the study authors: According to the authors, only a limited number of new T cells may be recruited by each seasonal influenza vaccination.

The trim is 7 bases for V and 8 bases for J, with a gap of 14 bases between the germline ends. The CDR3 has 12 amino acids, counting the end cysteine and phenylalanine. Of all the DNA, just the CDR3 is kept, 36 bases in frame from base 1. Reading the germline V gene gives CDR1 MDHEN and CDR2 SYDVKM. The sample was PBMCs from blood, taken less than 22 months after vaccination. This sequence uses TRBV28 and TRBJ1-2; TRBD1 is perhaps the D gene, given 5 matching bases. The TCR originated in a man aged 45-69 years who received an inactivated influenza vaccine. Donor details come from another sample of the same person, matched by shared clones. The DNA is TGTGCCAGCACCGTCGGGGGGAAGGGCTACACCTTC. This gives the protein CASTVGGKGYTF.